The present T cell receptor (beta chain) was sequenced within a study of human T cells and chemical hapten exposure (dated by TCRdb to the early 2020s). Broadly, across the study: For sensitization, 2% DPC in acetone was applied to a 2 cm by 2 cm area of upper inner arm skin. Throughout the roughly 23-week study period, patients were also given weekly therapeutic DPC doses on the scalp. Patch testing was performed on the upper back with Finn chambers containing 0.01% DPC, and the patch tests were scored after 6 days according to International Contact Dermatitis Research Group standards. The mostly female patient cohort included alopecia areata with under or over 50% scalp involvement, alopecia totalis and alopecia universalis. Libraries were combined into a pool for sequencing, and differences in TCR yield between samples came mainly from small differences in library volumes within the pool. The study tracked peripheral blood TCR repertoire changes in vivo during primary and secondary sensitization to the hapten diphenylcyclopropenone (DPC) in alopecia patients. Patient blood was sampled pre-sensitization (week 0) and at 2, 6 and about 24 weeks after DPC sensitization. Blood for TCR sequencing was provided by twenty-nine alopecia patients at one to four time points (pre-sensitization, 2, 6 and 24 weeks). The study at large found these results: Patch test score correlated positively with the number of PT1 expanded TCRs, reaching significance at thresholds 8, 16 and 32 but not at 4. Compared with pre-sensitization or healthy control sets, expanded TCRs formed significantly more large CDR3 similarity clusters, which is consistent with antigen-driven responses. All patients had alopecia, a presumed autoimmune disease, so their immune response might differ from that of healthy individuals. Repeated subsampling changed both the strength of the expansion versus patch-test correlation and the threshold at which the correlation became significant. The number of TCRs above 1 in 1000 frequency did not change with DPC sensitization; there was no evidence of global repertoire structure alterations.

As regards this clonotype: Its antigen is unknown. No quality values exist for individual bases; no much larger clone is one base distant.

Including cysteine and phenylalanine, the CDR3 has 12 amino acids. Only the CDR3 DNA stays, 36 bases, in frame from base 1. The germline V gene (reference sequence) provides CDR1 MNHNY and CDR2 SVGAGI. For this chain, trimming is 6 bases at the V end and 9 bases at the J end, and the number of junction bases without a gene match is 7. Library preparation used RACE. Sequencing was carried out with a NextSeq 500. During library preparation, unique molecular identifiers were attached to individual cDNA molecules so that TCRs could be counted quantitatively and reproducibly. Each blood RNA sample was used to sequence both TCR alpha and TCR beta chains. Per the source publication's procedure: The median number of TCRs per sample was 95,638, ranging from about 20,000 to 700,000. V, J and CDR3 annotation of the TCR reads was carried out using the Decombinator software suite. Every sample was subsampled to the same number of TCRs (28,000) for the PS versus PT1 abundance plots. TCRs were defined as expanded if absent before sensitization and observed at least eight times at the 2-week time point. TCRdb reprocessing: public reads trimmed at Q25 with fastp, clones called with MiXCR, in-frame beta chains kept. Duplicate CDR3 protein sequences are folded into a single record with the most common DNA and genes. V and J calls and clone size were set by TCRdb, not the authors. Present in this sample are approximately 100,000 distinct CDR3 sequences, around 10% of which were seen just once. The ten top clones hold more than 1.5% of the sample.

Reading the label with the study, this specimen's time point is: pre-sensitization, week 0. The label giving this sample's treatment or condition can be read as: therapeutic diphenylcyclopropenone sensitization with weekly scalp DPC. At every patch-test visit, the blood draw took place before the patch test was put on. To be eligible, patients had to be aged 18 to 70, diagnosed with alopecia and judged suitable for DPC therapy, while pregnant patients were excluded. Unfractionated whole blood was collected in Tempus Blood RNA tubes, and total RNA was extracted from that blood. The clonotype was recovered from a woman aged 45-59 years with alopecia areata. Some clones in this sample may be carry-over from other donors' samples. The chain was built from TRBV6-6 and TRBJ2-7, and 8 junction bases match TRBD1. Sample: whole blood, taken in connection with sensitization to the hapten diphenylcyclopropenone (DPC). The CDR3 protein: CASRQRQGRQYF. The base sequence is TGTGCCAGCAGACAGAGACAGGGGAGGCAGTACTTC.